One and the same sample provided the 10 T cell receptor beta chains below, sequenced in a study of cytomegalovirus exposure and HLA in healthy donors. The PCR made use of 60 Vbeta and 13 Jbeta primers. The repertoire was sequenced with immunoSEQ multiplex PCR; TCRdb's copy has only in-frame clones and lacks some. The data hold 130,000 or so clones, with around 80% observed a single time. The specimen was PBMCs. These receptors were collected from a man aged 25-45 years in good health and CMV-seronegative.

This chain connects TRBV27 to TRBJ1-1, with 7 bases fitting TRBD1. CDR3 length: 16 residues. Germline CDR1 and CDR2: MNHEY and SMNVEV (reference sequence). Trimming at V came to 5 bases and at J to 0 bases, leaving 9 bases not matched to a gene. CDR3 protein: CASSLRDRAMNTEAFF. CDR3 nucleotides: TGTGCCAGCAGTCTTAGAGACAGGGCCATGAACACTGAAGCTTTCTTT.

This clone was seen only a few times. The V and J genes are TRBV6-5 and TRBJ2-1; the match to TRBD2 covers 7 bases. This CDR3 is built from 15 residues. Germline lookup yields CDR1 MNHEY and CDR2 SVGAGI. The V gene end was trimmed by 6 bases and the J gene end by 0 bases; junction bases not matched to a gene: 5. The CDR3 coding sequence is TGTGCCAGCAGAACTAGCGCCTACTCCTACAATGAGCAGTTCTTC. It specifies CASRTSAYSYNEQFF.

The chain combines TRBV30 with TRBJ2-5, with 10 bases matching TRBD2. There are 16 residues in the CDR3. The germline V gene has CDR1 GTSNPN and CDR2 SVGIG (reference sequence). Unmatched junction bases numbered 9, after V lost 0 bases and J lost 5 bases. CDR3 coding DNA: TGTGCCTGGAGTGTCGAAGCGGGGGGGCCCCGGGAGACCCAGTACTTC. Encoded protein: CAWSVEAGGPRETQYF. The full variable domain, rest sourced from reference TRBV30 and TRBJ2-5, is SQTIHQWPATLVQPVGSPLSLECTVEGTSNPNLYWYRQAAGRGLQLLFYSVGIGQISSEVPQNLSASRPQDRQFILSSKKLLLSDSGFYLCAWSVEAGGPRETQYFGPGTRLLVL.

This clone was seen a handful of times. The genes are TRBV9 and TRBJ1-1; 8 positions match TRBD1. The junction had 4 bases not matched to a gene; V was cut back by 3 bases and J by 0 bases. The germline CDR1 and CDR2 sequences are SGDLS and YYNGEE. The CDR3 runs to 15 residues. CDR3 in amino acids: CASSGGDRMNTEAFF. The CDR3 DNA follows: TGTGCCAGCAGCGGAGGGGACAGGATGAACACTGAAGCTTTCTTT.

V and J are TRBV5-6 and TRBJ2-7, with TRBD1 matching over 7 bases. Trimming at V came to 2 bases and at J to 1 base, leaving 0 bases not matched to a gene. CDR3 size: 13 residues. Germline V gene lookup returns CDR1 SGHDT and CDR2 YYEEEE. DNA of the CDR3: TGTGCCAGCAGCTTACAGGGGTCCTACGAGCAGTACTTC. Protein sequence: CASSLQGSYEQYF.

V gene TRBV11-2 combines with J gene TRBJ1-5; TRBD1 matches at 7 bases. The CDR3 runs 18 residues. Trimming removed 4 bases from V and 2 bases from J; junction bases left unmatched: 14. Germline V gene lookup returns CDR1 SGHAT and CDR2 FQNNGV. For the CDR3, the DNA is TGTGCCAGCAGCTCCGATCTCGACAGGGCCCCAGGCAATCAGCCCCAGCATTTT. It codes for CASSSDLDRAPGNQPQHF.

The gene calls are TRBV6-5 and TRBJ2-6; unclear D gene. V lost 6 bases, J lost 0 bases, and 9 bases lay in between. The CDR3 is 15 amino acids. Germline values: CDR1 MNHEY, CDR2 SVGAGI. The CDR3 is CASSPTTSGANVLTF. The CDR3 bases are TGTGCCAGCAGCCCGACAACCTCTGGGGCCAACGTCCTGACTTTC.

This chain joins TRBV7-2 and TRBJ2-7, with 9 bases matching TRBD2. CDR1 and CDR2 from the germline V gene are SGHTA and FQGNSA. This CDR3 contains 14 residues. Trimming removed 2 bases from V and 2 bases from J; junction bases left unmatched: 1. The CDR3 bases are TGTGCCAGCAGCTTAATAGCGGGGGCCTACGAGCAGTACTTC. It specifies CASSLIAGAYEQYF.

About this clone itself: The junction does not match germline at one end; this may be a read error. The J gene is TRBJ1-2, the V gene TRBV7-6; maybe TRBD1 (6 bases). CDR1 and CDR2 (germline): SGHVS, FNYEAQ. The CDR3 extends over 16 amino acids. The CDR3 reads CAGSPLPQGANYGYTF. The CDR3 DNA follows: TGTGCCGGCAGCCCACTCCCACAGGGAGCTAACTATGGCTACACCTTC.

The V and J genes are TRBV19 and TRBJ1-5; D is ambiguous. Germline CDR1 and CDR2: LNHDA and SQIVND (reference sequence). The V and J ends lost 3 bases and 4 bases respectively, with 13 bases between them. The length of the CDR3 is 15 residues. The CDR3 coding sequence is TGTGCCAGTAGTATTACCGGGGTAGGAAATCAGCCCCAGCATTTT. This gives the protein CASSITGVGNQPQHF.